This TCR beta chain is drawn from a study of CD8+ T cells in alopecia areata. Study-level background: In an open-label trial, patients got 5 to 10 mg tofacitinib twice daily. Notes on the study in general: Affected lesional scalp, above all in alopecia totalis/universalis, was more clonal than normal scalp.

Notes on this clone: Its antigen is unknown.

Treatment of the sample: oral pan-JAK inhibitor, 5-10 mg twice daily. Sequencing relied on a cDNA template that was reverse transcribed from extracted RNA. Sequenced by immunoSEQ multiplex PCR; TCRdb stores in-frame clones only, minus some. Of roughly 180,000 clones listed, around half were seen once; the top ten hold roughly 10%. V was clipped by 7 bases and J by 2 bases, with 15 bases between them. CDR3 length equals 13 residues. From germline, CDR1 is SQVTM and CDR2 ANQGSEA. The input for sequencing was CD8+ T cells sorted from blood, taken at week 24, from a patient treated with tofacitinib. The V call is TRBV29-1, the J call TRBJ2-7; possibly TRBD1 for D (5 bases). The sequence was obtained from a human donor with alopecia areata. The CDR3 DNA is TGCAGCGCACAGGAAGGAAAGGCCTACGAGCAGTACTTC. Its translation: CSAQEGKAYEQYF.